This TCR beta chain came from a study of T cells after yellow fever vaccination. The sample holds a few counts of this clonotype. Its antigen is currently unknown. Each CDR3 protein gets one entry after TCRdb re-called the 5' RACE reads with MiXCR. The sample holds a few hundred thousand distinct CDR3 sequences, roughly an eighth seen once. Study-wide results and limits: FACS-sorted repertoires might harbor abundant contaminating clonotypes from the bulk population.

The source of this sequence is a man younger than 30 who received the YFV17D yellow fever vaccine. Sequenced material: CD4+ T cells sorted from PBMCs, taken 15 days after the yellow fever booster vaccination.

Written as DNA, the CDR3 is TGCAGTGCTAGTAGGGATTCAACTAATGAAAAACTGTTTTTT. The encoded protein is CSASRDSTNEKLFF. This sequence joins TRBV20-1 and TRBJ1-4; D is ambiguous. This CDR3 is built from 14 residues. Trimming removed 3 bases from V and 0 bases from J, with 8 bases in between. Germline V gene lookup returns CDR1 DFQATT and CDR2 SNEGSKA (reference sequence).